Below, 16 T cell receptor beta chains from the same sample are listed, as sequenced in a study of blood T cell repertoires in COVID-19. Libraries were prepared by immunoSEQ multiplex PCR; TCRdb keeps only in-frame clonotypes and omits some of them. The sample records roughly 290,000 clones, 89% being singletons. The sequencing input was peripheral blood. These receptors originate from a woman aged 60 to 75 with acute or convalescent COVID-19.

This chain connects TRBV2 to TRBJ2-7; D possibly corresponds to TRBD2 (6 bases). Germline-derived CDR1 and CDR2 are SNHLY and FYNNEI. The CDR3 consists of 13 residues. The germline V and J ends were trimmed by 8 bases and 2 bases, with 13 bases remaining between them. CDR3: CASGGTPAYEQYF. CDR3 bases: TGTGCCAGCGGGGGGACGCCAGCCTACGAGCAGTACTTC.

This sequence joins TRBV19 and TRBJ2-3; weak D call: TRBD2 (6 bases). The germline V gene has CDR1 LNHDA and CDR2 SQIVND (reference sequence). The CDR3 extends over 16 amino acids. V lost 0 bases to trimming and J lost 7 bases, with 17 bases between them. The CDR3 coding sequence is TGTGCCAGTAGTATAGATCGGAGGGGTGGAAGGAATACGCAGTATTTT. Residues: CASSIDRRGGRNTQYF.

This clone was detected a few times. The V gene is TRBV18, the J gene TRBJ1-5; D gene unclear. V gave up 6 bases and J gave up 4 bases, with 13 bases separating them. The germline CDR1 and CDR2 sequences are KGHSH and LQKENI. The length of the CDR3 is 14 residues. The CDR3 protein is CASSPRSGNQPQHF. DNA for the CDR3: TGTGCCAGCTCCCCGCGATCCGGGAATCAGCCCCAGCATTTT.

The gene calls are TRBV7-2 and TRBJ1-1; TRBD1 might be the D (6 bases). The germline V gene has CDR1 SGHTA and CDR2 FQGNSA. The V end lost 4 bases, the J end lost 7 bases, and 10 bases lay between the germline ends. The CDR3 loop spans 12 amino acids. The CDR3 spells CASSSQGFEAFF. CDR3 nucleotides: TGTGCCAGCAGCTCACAGGGCTTTGAAGCTTTCTTT.

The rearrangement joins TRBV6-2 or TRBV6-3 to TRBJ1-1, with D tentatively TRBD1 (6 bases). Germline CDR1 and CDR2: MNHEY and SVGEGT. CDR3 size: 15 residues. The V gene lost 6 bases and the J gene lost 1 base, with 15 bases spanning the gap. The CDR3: CASSERGAPNTEAFF. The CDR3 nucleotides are TGTGCCAGCAGCGAACGGGGGGCCCCGAACACTGAAGCTTTCTTT.

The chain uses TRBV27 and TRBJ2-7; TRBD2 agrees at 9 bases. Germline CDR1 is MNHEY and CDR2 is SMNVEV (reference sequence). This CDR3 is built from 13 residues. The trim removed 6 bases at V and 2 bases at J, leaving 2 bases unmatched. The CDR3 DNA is TGTGCCAGCAGAGCGGGAGGAGCCTACGAGCAGTACTTC. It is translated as CASRAGGAYEQYF.

CDR3 residues: CASSEGLVYNEQFF. For the CDR3, the DNA is TGTGCCAGCAGCGAGGGACTAGTCTACAATGAGCAGTTCTTC. The rearrangement joins TRBV6-5 to TRBJ2-1, with 8 bases matching TRBD2. J gave up 3 bases and V 6 bases, and 4 bases lay outside the gene matches. There are 14 residues in the CDR3. CDR1 and CDR2 (germline): MNHEY, SVGAGI.

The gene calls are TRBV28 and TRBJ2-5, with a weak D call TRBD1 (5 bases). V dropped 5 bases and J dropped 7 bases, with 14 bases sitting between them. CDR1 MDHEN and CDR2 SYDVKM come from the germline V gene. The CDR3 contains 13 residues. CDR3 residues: CASSKDMKGTQYF. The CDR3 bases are TGTGCCAGCAGTAAGGACATGAAGGGGACCCAGTACTTC.

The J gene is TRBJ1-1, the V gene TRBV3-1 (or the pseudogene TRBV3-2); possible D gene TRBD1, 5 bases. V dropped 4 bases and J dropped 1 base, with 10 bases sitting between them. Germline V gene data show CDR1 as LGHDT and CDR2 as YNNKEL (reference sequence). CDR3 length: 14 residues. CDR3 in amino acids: CASSPETGNTEAFF. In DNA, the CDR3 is TGTGCCAGCAGCCCAGAAACAGGGAACACTGAAGCTTTCTTT.

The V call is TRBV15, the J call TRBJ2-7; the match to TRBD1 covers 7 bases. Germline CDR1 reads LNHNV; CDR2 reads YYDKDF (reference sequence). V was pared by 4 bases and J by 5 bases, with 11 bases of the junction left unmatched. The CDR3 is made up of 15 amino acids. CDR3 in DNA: TGTGCCACCAGCATCGACCGGGGACAGCTCAACGAGCAGTACTTC. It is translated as CATSIDRGQLNEQYF.

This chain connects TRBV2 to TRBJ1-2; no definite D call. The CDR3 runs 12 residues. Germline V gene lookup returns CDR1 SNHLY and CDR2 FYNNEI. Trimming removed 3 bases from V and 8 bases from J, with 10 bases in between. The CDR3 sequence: CASSDVGEGYTF. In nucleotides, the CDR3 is TGTGCCAGCAGTGATGTTGGGGAGGGCTACACCTTC.

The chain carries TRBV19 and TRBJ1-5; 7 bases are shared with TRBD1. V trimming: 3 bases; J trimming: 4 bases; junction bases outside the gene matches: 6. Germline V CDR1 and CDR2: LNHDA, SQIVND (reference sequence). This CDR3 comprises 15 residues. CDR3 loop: CASSIGGQLNQPQHF. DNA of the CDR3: TGTGCCAGTAGTATTGGGGGACAGCTTAATCAGCCCCAGCATTTT.

The DNA of the CDR3 is TGTGCCAGCAGCTTGTGGGCAGGAGGGGTGGTGGGCTACACCTTC. This sequence encodes CASSLWAGGVVGYTF. This rearrangement joins TRBV5-4 to TRBJ1-2; D possibly corresponds to TRBD1 (5 bases). Trimming stripped 1 base from V and 8 bases from J, with 18 bases between. From germline, CDR1 is SGHNT and CDR2 YYREEE (reference sequence). This CDR3 has 15 amino acids.

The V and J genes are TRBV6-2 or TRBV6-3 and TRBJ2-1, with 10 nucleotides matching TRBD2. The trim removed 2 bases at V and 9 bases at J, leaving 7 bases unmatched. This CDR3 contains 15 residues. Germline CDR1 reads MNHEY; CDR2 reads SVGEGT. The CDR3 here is CASSYRLAGVGEQFF. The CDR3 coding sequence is TGTGCCAGCAGTTACAGGCTAGCGGGAGTAGGTGAGCAGTTCTTC.

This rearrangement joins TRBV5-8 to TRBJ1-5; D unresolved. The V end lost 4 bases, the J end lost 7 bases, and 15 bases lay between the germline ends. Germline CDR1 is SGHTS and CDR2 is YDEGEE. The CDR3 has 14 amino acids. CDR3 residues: CASSVGVQTQPQHF. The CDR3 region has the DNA TGTGCCAGCAGCGTCGGGGTACAGACCCAGCCCCAGCATTTT.

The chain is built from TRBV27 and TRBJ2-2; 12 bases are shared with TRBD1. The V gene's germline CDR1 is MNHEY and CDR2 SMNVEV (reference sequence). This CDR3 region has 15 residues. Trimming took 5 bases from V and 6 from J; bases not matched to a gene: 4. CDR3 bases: TGTGCCAGCAGTGGCGGGACAGGGGGCGCCGGGGAGCTGTTTTTT. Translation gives CASSGGTGGAGELFF.